This paragraph reports one TCR beta chain. The sample holds many counts of this clonotype. The antigen it recognizes is unknown. No base quality values were provided; no much bigger clone lies one nucleotide off. This entry is derived from a study of human T cells and chemical hapten exposure (dated by TCRdb to about 2021). With regard to the full study: Libraries were combined into a pool for sequencing, and differences in TCR yield between samples came mainly from small differences in library volumes within the pool. Peripheral blood TCR repertoire changes were tracked in vivo in alopecia patients during primary and secondary sensitization to the hapten diphenylcyclopropenone (DPC).

The CDR3, cysteine through phenylalanine, is 14 amino acids long. The read is trimmed to its CDR3 DNA, 42 bases read in frame from base 1. CDR1 and CDR2 are read off the germline V gene as SNHLY and FYNNEI. Compared with germline, V lacks 6 bases and J lacks 5 bases; bases without a gene match: 4. Study-wide findings and limitations: Repeated subsampling changed both the strength of the expansion versus patch-test correlation and the threshold at which that correlation became significant. DPC sensitization did not change the number of TCRs with a frequency above 1 in 1000, and there was no evidence of changes in global repertoire structure.

Total RNA was extracted from unfractionated whole blood collected in Tempus Blood RNA tubes. As TCR sequencing controls, roughly 5 healthy volunteers were used, with blood taken at day 0, 2 weeks and 6 weeks. During library preparation, unique molecular identifiers were attached to individual cDNA molecules so that TCRs could be counted in a quantitative, reproducible way. Each blood RNA sample was used to sequence both TCR alpha and TCR beta chains. Per the authors' processing: The median number of TCRs per sample was around 96,000, ranging from about 20,000 to 690,600. The Decombinator software suite was used to annotate V, J and CDR3 in the TCR reads. To make PS versus PT1 abundance plots, every sample was subsampled to the same number of TCRs (28,000). TCRs were defined as expanded if absent before sensitization and observed at least eight times at the 2-week time point. The public reads were run again by TCRdb, first through fastp at Q25 and then through MiXCR, and only productive beta chains were kept. For every CDR3 protein sequence, its rows merge into one entry that carries the most common genes and DNA. TCRdb, rather than the study authors, made the V and J calls. A total of 95,000 to 150,000 distinct CDR3 sequences appear in this sample, less than 10% of them only once. The top ten hold approximately 1.4% of the sample.

The sequenced material came from whole blood. The TCR comes from a human donor in good health. Some clones in this sample may be carry-over from other donors' samples. Donor details come from another sample of the same person, matched by shared clones. The sequence is built from TRBV2 and TRBJ1-5; TRBD1 aligns with 10 central bases. In nucleotides, the sequence is TGTGCCAGCAGCTCCGGACAGGGGGATCAGCCCCAGCATTTT. It specifies CASSSGQGDQPQHF.